The 9 T cell receptor beta chains listed next were all sequenced from one sample in a study of T cell repertoires in cytomegalovirus infection. One entry per CDR3 protein, called by TCRdb with MiXCR from the reads. Among 150,000 to 200,000 distinct CDR3 sequences, around an eighth were seen once, and the ten largest hold roughly 27%. Sequenced sample: PBMCs. The receptors here all came from a human donor in good health (CMV status not recorded). Some clones in this sample may be carry-over from other donors' samples.

The chain is built from TRBV20-1 and TRBJ2-7; 12 nucleotides agree with TRBD2. Trimming took 0 bases from V and 5 from J; bases not matched to a gene: 5. Germline V CDR1 and CDR2: DFQATT, SNEGSKA (reference sequence). The CDR3 has 15 residues. CDR3 region: CSARDPTSGSHEQYF. The DNA for the CDR3 is TGCAGTGCTAGAGACCCGACTAGCGGGAGCCACGAGCAGTACTTC.

Ten or more counts support this clonotype. The chain combines TRBV2 with TRBJ2-1; D unresolved. Germline V gene lookup returns CDR1 SNHLY and CDR2 FYNNEI. The CDR3 loop spans 13 amino acids. Trimming took off 4 bases at V and 0 bases at J, with 4 bases between the two ends. The CDR3 DNA reads as TGTGCCAGCAGTGTCGCCTCCTACAATGAGCAGTTCTTC. Translating gives CASSVASYNEQFF.

V and J are TRBV28 and TRBJ1-6, with D possibly being TRBD1 (5 bases). This CDR3 contains 15 residues. V was cut by 1 base and J by 7 bases, with 11 bases left in between. The germline V gene has CDR1 MDHEN and CDR2 SYDVKM. CDR3 nucleotides: TGTGCCAGCAGTTTATCCGCAGGGAACAATTCACCCCTCCACTTT. Its translation: CASSLSAGNNSPLHF.

This clonotype was counted at least ten times. The chain combines TRBV7-2 with TRBJ1-2, with D possibly matching TRBD1 (5 bases). The CDR3 has 14 residues. Germline-derived CDR1 and CDR2 are SGHTA and FQGNSA. The germline V and J ends were trimmed by 2 bases and 2 bases, with 9 bases remaining between them. For the CDR3, the DNA is TGTGCCAGCAGCTTAAATACAGGAAACTATGGCTACACCTTC. This translates into CASSLNTGNYGYTF. Full variable domain (rest looked up from reference TRBV7-2 and TRBJ1-2): GAGVSQSPSNKVTEKGKDVELRCDPISGHTALYWYRQSLGQGLEFLIYFQGNSAPDKSGLPSDRFSAERTGGSVSTLTIQRTQQEDSAVYLCASSLNTGNYGYTFGSGTRLTVV.

This chain joins TRBV12-3 or TRBV12-4 and TRBJ2-5; possible D gene TRBD2, 5 bases. V gave up 3 bases and J gave up 4 bases, with 9 bases separating them. This CDR3 region has 13 residues. CDR3 residues: CASSFIGGETQYF. CDR3 sequence (DNA): TGTGCCAGCAGTTTCATAGGAGGAGAGACCCAGTACTTC.

The chain has TRBV25-1 and TRBJ2-7; D tentatively reads TRBD1 or TRBD2 (5 bases each). CDR3 length equals 12 residues. Trimming removed 7 bases at V and 6 bases at J, with 13 bases between. Germline CDR1 is MGHDK and CDR2 is SYGVNS. The CDR3 here is CASTRDGPEQYF. In DNA form, the CDR3 reads TGTGCCAGCACCCGGGACGGACCCGAGCAGTACTTC.

There are many counts of this clonotype. The rearrangement uses TRBV7-2 and TRBJ2-7; D is perhaps TRBD1 (6 bases). This CDR3 contains 16 residues. CDR1 is SGHTA, CDR2 FQGNSA, per germline. V was cut by 2 bases and J by 2 bases, with 16 bases left in between. CDR3 loop: CASSLNARRDTYEQYF. CDR3 DNA sequence: TGTGCCAGCAGCTTAAACGCCCGACGGGACACCTACGAGCAGTACTTC.

The chain uses TRBV7-2 and TRBJ1-2; D is unclear. Germline-derived CDR1 and CDR2 are SGHTA and FQGNSA. The CDR3 runs 14 residues. The V end was cut by 5 bases, the J end by 6 bases, with 16 bases between. In DNA, the CDR3 is TGTGCCAGCAGCCCCCGGTATCCCGGGAATGGCTACACCTTC. Its protein product is CASSPRYPGNGYTF.

In its sample, this clonotype was seen once. The chain employs TRBV10-3 and TRBJ1-1; 11 bases map to TRBD1. From germline, CDR1 is ENHRY and CDR2 SYGVKD. V gave up 5 bases and J gave up 4 bases; unmatched junction bases: 6. The CDR3 loop spans 15 amino acids. The CDR3 sequence: CAISTGQGAGTEAFF. DNA of the CDR3: TGTGCCATCAGTACCGGACAGGGGGCTGGCACTGAAGCTTTCTTT.